The rows below give T cell receptor beta chains drawn from one sample of a study of breast tumors, draining lymph nodes, adjacent tissues. TCRdb redid the calling of the multiplex PCR reads with MiXCR, one entry per CDR3 protein. This table holds about 140,000 distinct CDR3 sequences, approximately 32% found once. Sequenced: axillary lymph node tissue. The source of these receptors is a female donor with breast cancer. Some clones in this sample may be carry-over from other donors' samples. Both conserved end residues are trimmed from each CDR3.

v_gene: TRBV6-4
len: 11
j_gene: TRBJ1-2
CDR3aa: ASSDCGVSGYT

v_gene: TRBV10-2
len: 12
j_gene: TRBJ1-4
CDR3aa: ASSDLGGPEKLF

v_gene: TRBV7-6
len: 9
j_gene: TRBJ1-6
CDR3aa: ASSYSSPLH

v_gene: TRBV20-1
len: 10
j_gene: TRBJ2-7
CDR3aa: SARSSPYEPY

v_gene: TRBV20-1
len: 15
j_gene: TRBJ2-3
CDR3aa: SARINTVGGRADTQY

v_gene: TRBV6-1
len: 12
j_gene: TRBJ2-7
CDR3aa: AVSRAGSSYEQY

v_gene: TRBV2
len: 14
j_gene: TRBJ2-2
CDR3aa: ASSEMTGTSVGKLF

v_gene: TRBV6-1
len: 12
j_gene: TRBJ1-2
CDR3aa: ASSESLPGYGYT

v_gene: TRBV5-4
len: 12
j_gene: TRBJ2-5
CDR3aa: ASSFPGAGETQY

v_gene: TRBV28
len: 13
j_gene: TRBJ1-2
CDR3aa: ASSSAGTGMDGYT

v_gene: TRBV20-1
len: 11
j_gene: TRBJ2-5
CDR3aa: SAPIPGPRTQY

v_gene: TRBV7-8
len: 15
j_gene: TRBJ2-5
CDR3aa: ASSLAQAGNPREPQY

v_gene: TRBV5-4
len: 11
j_gene: TRBJ2-5
CDR3aa: ASSPGLPETQY

v_gene: TRBV18
len: 13
j_gene: TRBJ1-3
CDR3aa: ASSPQDHTGNTIY

v_gene: TRBV2
len: 13
j_gene: TRBJ1-6
CDR3aa: ASSADRGLTSPLH

v_gene: TRBV5-6
len: 16
j_gene: TRBJ2-3
CDR3aa: ASSLVLGALAPTDTQY

v_gene: TRBV28
len: 13
j_gene: TRBJ2-7
CDR3aa: ASRPSMGIAYEQY

v_gene: TRBV7-8
len: 15
j_gene: TRBJ2-3
CDR3aa: ASSLPTSGGYTDTQY

v_gene: TRBV4-3
len: 13
j_gene: TRBJ1-5
CDR3aa: ASSQDWGGWEPQH

v_gene: TRBV27
len: 17
j_gene: TRBJ1-2
CDR3aa: ASSSRHRFRDSANYGYT

v_gene: TRBV10-3
len: 14
j_gene: TRBJ2-3
CDR3aa: ASGEASGGGTDTQY

v_gene: TRBV20-1
len: 10
j_gene: TRBJ1-2
CDR3aa: SANFGDYGYT

v_gene: TRBV5-1
len: 13
j_gene: TRBJ1-2
CDR3aa: ASSLVGRGDYGYT

v_gene: TRBV30
len: 10
j_gene: TRBJ1-1
CDR3aa: ALMSDALLAF

v_gene: TRBV7-2
len: 12
j_gene: TRBJ1-2
CDR3aa: ASSIPGTKGGYT

v_gene: TRBV7-3
len: 11
j_gene: TRBJ1-6
CDR3aa: ASSQGGNAPLH

v_gene: TRBV27
len: 12
j_gene: TRBJ2-7
CDR3aa: ASSFKGARYEQY

v_gene: TRBV4-2
len: 14
j_gene: TRBJ2-3
CDR3aa: ASSQVGRGPTDTQY

v_gene: TRBV25-1
len: 12
j_gene: TRBJ1-4
CDR3aa: AIRPGNWYEKLF

v_gene: TRBV7-2
len: 14
j_gene: TRBJ2-1
CDR3aa: ASSLGDRGVYNEQF

v_gene: TRBV27
len: 13
j_gene: TRBJ1-2
CDR3aa: ASSLAGGLEYGYT

v_gene: TRBV20-1
len: 11
j_gene: TRBJ1-1
CDR3aa: SATLLRDSEAF

v_gene: TRBV7-8
len: 15
j_gene: TRBJ2-6
CDR3aa: ASSPRLDPGGANVLT

v_gene: TRBV7-9
len: 10
j_gene: TRBJ2-1
CDR3aa: ASSFRGHEQF

v_gene: TRBV12-3/TRBV12-4
len: 12
j_gene: TRBJ1-5
CDR3aa: ASSHTGGGQPQH

v_gene: TRBV12-3/TRBV12-4
len: 11
j_gene: TRBJ1-5
CDR3aa: ASSLGALQPQH

v_gene: TRBV7-9
len: 12
j_gene: TRBJ2-5
CDR3aa: ASSPGTTRETQY

v_gene: TRBV20-1
len: 19
j_gene: TRBJ2-1
CDR3aa: SARDLQTHLAGGSSYNEQF

v_gene: TRBV4-3
len: 10
j_gene: TRBJ2-5
CDR3aa: ASSQNGETQY

v_gene: TRBV7-2
len: 10
j_gene: TRBJ2-3
CDR3aa: ASEGGGGTQY

v_gene: TRBV9
len: 12
j_gene: TRBJ1-5
CDR3aa: ASSKAGSNQPQP

v_gene: TRBV6-1
len: 13
j_gene: TRBJ1-2
CDR3aa: ASSAPTGPGYGYT

v_gene: TRBV7-8
len: 14
j_gene: TRBJ2-1
CDR3aa: ASRPQRFPRYNEQF

v_gene: TRBV7-2
len: 15
j_gene: TRBJ2-6
CDR3aa: ASQAPGQSSGANVLT

v_gene: TRBV30
len: 12
j_gene: TRBJ2-3
CDR3aa: ALRQGGGQDTQY

v_gene: TRBV7-2
len: 13
j_gene: TRBJ2-5
CDR3aa: ASSNPGLAGETQY

v_gene: TRBV3-1
len: 10
j_gene: TRBJ2-2
CDR3aa: ASSFRTGELF

v_gene: TRBV6-6
len: 8
j_gene: TRBJ2-1
CDR3aa: ASSAGWQF

v_gene: TRBV9
len: 11
j_gene: TRBJ2-2
CDR3aa: ATSAPNTGELF

v_gene: TRBV10-2
len: 9
j_gene: TRBJ2-3
CDR3aa: ASRRTDTQY

v_gene: TRBV10-3
len: 11
j_gene: TRBJ1-1
CDR3aa: AISEQGWGEAF

v_gene: TRBV5-1
len: 13
j_gene: TRBJ1-2
CDR3aa: ASSPHGTGAYGYT

v_gene: TRBV20-1
len: 10
j_gene: TRBJ1-5
CDR3aa: SVSGPQETQH

v_gene: TRBV3-1
len: 15
j_gene: TRBJ1-3
CDR3aa: ASSQAPGTGTGNTIY

v_gene: TRBV5-1
len: 13
j_gene: TRBJ1-5
CDR3aa: ASSLDGQGNQPQH